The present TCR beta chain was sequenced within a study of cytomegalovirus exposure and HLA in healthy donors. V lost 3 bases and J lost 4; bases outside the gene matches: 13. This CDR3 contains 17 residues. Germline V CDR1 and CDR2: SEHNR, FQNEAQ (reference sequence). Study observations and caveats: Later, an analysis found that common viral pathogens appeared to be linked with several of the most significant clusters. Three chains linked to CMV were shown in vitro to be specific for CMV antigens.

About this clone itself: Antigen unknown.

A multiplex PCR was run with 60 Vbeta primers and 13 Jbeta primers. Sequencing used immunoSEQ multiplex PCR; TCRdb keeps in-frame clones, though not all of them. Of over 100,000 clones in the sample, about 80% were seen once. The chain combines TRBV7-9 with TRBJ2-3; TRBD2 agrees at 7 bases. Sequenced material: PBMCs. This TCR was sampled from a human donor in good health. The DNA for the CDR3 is TGTGCCAGCAGCTTTTATTCCGCGGGAGTGTTTCCAGATACGCAGTATTTT. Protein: CASSFYSAGVFPDTQYF. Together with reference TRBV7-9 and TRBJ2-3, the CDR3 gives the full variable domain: DTGVSQNPRHKITKRGQNVTFRCDPISEHNRLYWYRQTLGQGPEFLTYFQNEAQLEKSRLLSDRFSAERPKGSFSTLEIQRTEQGDSAMYLCASSFYSAGVFPDTQYFGPGTRLTVL.